Below, one T cell receptor beta chain is given with its context. The antigen remains unidentified. These data are taken from a study of T cell responses to AZD1222 COVID-19 vaccine. Study results and limitations: Clonal diversity was possibly underestimated; the donors were predominantly white British and more often female.

Looked up from germline, CDR1 is SGDLS and CDR2 is YYNGEE. The CDR3 length is 13 residues. V was pared by 6 bases and J by 5 bases, with 7 bases of the junction left unmatched. Sequencing used immunoSEQ multiplex PCR; TCRdb keeps in-frame clones, though not all of them. The sample yields approximately 140,000 clones, 85% to 95% seen once. Here the sequenced sample was peripheral blood, taken on day 0 of MenACWY control vaccination. J is TRBJ1-2 and V is TRBV9; TRBD1 matches at 7 bases. This receptor was obtained from an adult in good health. The CDR3 coding sequence is TGTGCCAGCAACGGATTACAGGGGTATGGCTACACCTTC. The encoded protein is CASNGLQGYGYTF.